These T cell receptor beta chains were read from a single sample in a study of CD8 T cells in Susac syndrome. TCRdb re-derived calls from the immunoSEQ multiplex PCR reads in MiXCR, one entry per CDR3 protein. Here the sample spans around 190,000 distinct CDR3 sequences, 95% being singletons. The sample was CD4+ T cells from PBMCs. The receptors were sampled from a human donor in good health. CDR3s include the opening cysteine and the closing phenylalanine or tryptophan. Each record gives: J gene, V gene, D gene, clone size, CDR3 DNA, CDR3 protein. A D gene is named only where the DNA matches it firmly. Where a row states a size, it is once, few, many or the class of an expanded clone; other rows omit it.

TRBJ2-5	TRBV29-1	.	once	TGCAGCGTTGTAGATTTTATTTCAAGGACCCAAGAGACCCAGTACTTC	CSVVDFISRTQETQYF
TRBJ2-7	TRBV9	.	once	TGTGCCAGCAGCCCCTCTCGTGGGGGGTCTACCTACGAGCAGTACTTC	CASSPSRGGSTYEQYF
TRBJ2-3	TRBV27	.	.	TGTGCCAGCACCCTTTACGGGGCTGTGACAGATACGCAGTATTTT	CASTLYGAVTDTQYF
TRBJ2-1	TRBV7-2	TRBD2	.	TGTGCCAGCAGCCCCCATCAGACTAGCGGGGCCGCCTTATCGTTCTTC	CASSPHQTSGAALSFF
TRBJ2-2	TRBV3-1	TRBD1	.	TGTGCCAGCAGCCGCACAGGGGTAAACACCGGGGAGCTGTTTTTT	CASSRTGVNTGELFF
TRBJ2-7	TRBV11-2	.	.	TGTGCCAGCACCGTCGGGATGCAGTGGGACGAGCAGTACTTC	CASTVGMQWDEQYF
TRBJ2-4	TRBV6-5	.	.	TGTGCCAGCAGCCAAGGGGGGGATCTTGACATTCAGTACTTC	CASSQGGDLDIQYF
TRBJ2-3	TRBV3-1	.	.	TGTGCCAGCAGCCAAAGGATCTCAGTAGGCGGATCTAGCACAGATACGCAGTATTTT	CASSQRISVGGSSTDTQYF
TRBJ2-5	TRBV5-1	TRBD1	.	TGCGCCAGCAGCACCGGACAGGGCTACGAGACCCAGTACTTC	CASSTGQGYETQYF
TRBJ2-5	TRBV20-1	.	.	TGCAGTGCTAGAGATGGTGGGAAGCTGACCCAGTACTTC	CSARDGGKLTQYF
TRBJ1-2	TRBV24-1	.	.	TGTGCCACCAGTGACCCCAAGCGATCGAACTATGGCTACACCTTC	CATSDPKRSNYGYTF
TRBJ1-5	TRBV30	.	once	TGTGCCTGGGACGATCGGGGGGGCAATCAGCCCCAGCATTTT	CAWDDRGGNQPQHF
TRBJ1-3	TRBV2	.	once	TGTGCCAGCAGTGAGGGCCAGGCAAACACCATATATTTT	CASSEGQANTIYF
TRBJ2-2	TRBV3-1	TRBD2	.	TGTGCCAGCAGCCAAGAAACCGGACTAGCGGGGACCGGGGAGCTGTTTTTT	CASSQETGLAGTGELFF
TRBJ1-3	TRBV29-1	TRBD1	once	TGCAGCGCAGGGGGCGGTGGAAACACCATATATTTT	CSAGGGGNTIYF
TRBJ2-2	TRBV9	.	.	TGTGCCAGCAGCGTATCCGGTACCGGGGAGCTGTTTTTT	CASSVSGTGELFF
TRBJ2-3	TRBV13	.	.	TGTGCCAGCAGCCTCGGGACCAAACCCATCAGCACAGATACGCAGTATTTT	CASSLGTKPISTDTQYF
TRBJ2-7	TRBV6-2/TRBV6-3	.	.	TGTGCCAGCACTCAATGGAGGGAGCAGTACTTC	CASTQWREQYF
TRBJ2-3	TRBV7-2	TRBD2	.	TGTGCCAGCAGCTTCAATTCCGGGACTAGCGGCACAGATACGCAGTATTTT	CASSFNSGTSGTDTQYF
TRBJ2-7	TRBV20-1	TRBD2	.	TGCAGTACCTTCGGGGGGGCCGCCTACGAGCAGTACTTC	CSTFGGAAYEQYF
TRBJ1-5	TRBV10-3	.	.	TGTGCCATCACCGAAGGGGAGGGGCAGCCCCAGCATTTT	CAITEGEGQPQHF
TRBJ1-2	TRBV20-1	.	.	TGCAGTGACAGCACGTTCTATGGCTACACCTTC	CSDSTFYGYTF
TRBJ2-2	TRBV3-1	TRBD1	.	TGTGCCAGCAGCGGGACAGGGGGTCCCGGGGAGCTGTTTTTT	CASSGTGGPGELFF
TRBJ2-5	TRBV20-1	.	.	TGCAGTGCTAGAGATCCCAGGGTTCAAGAGACCCAGTACTTC	CSARDPRVQETQYF
TRBJ2-5	TRBV3-1	.	.	TGTGCCAGCAGCCAAACCATACAAGAGACCCAGTACTTC	CASSQTIQETQYF
TRBJ1-6	TRBV12-3/TRBV12-4	.	.	TGTGCCAGCACCCGACTCATAAATTCACCCCTCCACTTT	CASTRLINSPLHF